Each of the 29 T cell receptor beta chains below was sequenced from the same sample in a study of cytomegalovirus exposure and HLA in healthy donors (dated by TCRdb to the late 2010s). Library generation was performed with the immunoSEQ multiplex PCR assay. For the multiplex PCR, a mixture combining 60 forward primers for TCR Vbeta segments and 13 reverse primers for TCR Jbeta segments was used. Not all clones reach the TCRdb copy of this immuneACCESS table, which keeps in-frame sequences only. Checked studies attribute under half of the gap to unresolved V genes and leave the rest unexplained. This sample lists 210,000 or so clones; about 77% were detected once. Of the sample, approximately 2.1% falls within the top ten clones. The specimen sequenced was PBMCs. The receptors here all came from a woman aged 25 to 45 in good health and CMV-seropositive.

In this sample, this clone turned up a few times. CDR3 sequence reads: CASSTRGSGTEAFF. The CDR3 coding sequence is TGTGCCAGCAGTACCAGGGGATCAGGGACTGAAGCTTTCTTT. The chain combines TRBV6-6 with TRBJ1-1; D might be TRBD1 (6 bases). Germline V lookup: CDR1 MNHNY, CDR2 SVGAGI (reference sequence). The CDR3 spans 14 residues. V was cut by 5 bases and J by 5 bases, with 15 bases left in between.

DNA of the CDR3: TGTGCCAGCAGCAGTTTCAGGGGAGAAGCTTTCTTT. This translates into CASSSFRGEAFF. The chain joins TRBV2 to TRBJ1-1, with D perhaps matching TRBD1 (6 bases). The germline gives CDR1 SNHLY, CDR2 FYNNEI. The CDR3 totals 12 residues. Trimming cost V 6 bases and J 8 bases, with 13 bases left between them.

V usage is TRBV5-6 and J usage is TRBJ2-7; tentatively, D is TRBD1 (6 bases). The CDR3 extends over 16 amino acids. V gave up 2 bases and J gave up 0 bases, with 15 bases separating them. Germline V gene lookup returns CDR1 SGHDT and CDR2 YYEEEE. CDR3 region: CASSFLPGTNSYEQYF. The CDR3 DNA follows: TGTGCCAGCAGCTTCCTCCCCGGGACAAACTCCTACGAGCAGTACTTC.

The chain is built from TRBV2 and TRBJ2-4, with D possibly being TRBD1 (5 bases). Trimming stripped 10 bases from V and 0 bases from J, with 7 bases between. Germline V lookup: CDR1 SNHLY, CDR2 FYNNEI. The CDR3 is made up of 12 amino acids. As DNA, the CDR3 is TGTGCCACGCAGGGAGCCAAAAACATTCAGTACTTC. Translating it yields CATQGAKNIQYF.

The CDR3 nucleotides read TGTGCCAGCAGCTTTCAACGGGAGGGAGATACGCAGTATTTT. The encoded protein is CASSFQREGDTQYF. The chain recombines TRBV7-9 with TRBJ2-3, with 8 bases matching TRBD2. Germline V lookup: CDR1 SEHNR, CDR2 FQNEAQ (reference sequence). The length of the CDR3 is 14 residues. The trim removed 3 bases at V and 5 bases at J, leaving 4 bases unmatched.

The chain is built from TRBV30 and TRBJ2-1; TRBD2 matches 10 bases. The V gene's germline CDR1 is GTSNPN and CDR2 SVGIG (reference sequence). The V and J ends lost 0 bases and 9 bases, in that order; junction bases with no gene match: 11. The CDR3 runs 16 residues. The CDR3 protein is CAWSVRKAGGLCEQFF. The CDR3 DNA follows: TGTGCCTGGAGTGTACGAAAAGCGGGGGGGCTATGTGAGCAGTTCTTC.

The chain employs TRBV4-2 and TRBJ1-5; D may be TRBD1 (5 bases). The CDR3 extends over 16 amino acids. Trimming removed 1 base at V and 0 bases at J, with 10 bases between. CDR1 and CDR2 (germline): LGHNA, YNFKEQ. CDR3 in DNA: TGTGCCAGCAGCCAAGGAGACAGATATAGCAATCAGCCCCAGCATTTT. Translating it yields CASSQGDRYSNQPQHF.

CDR3 protein: CAWRGDRPYEQYF. Written as DNA, the CDR3 is TGTGCCTGGAGAGGGGACAGGCCATACGAGCAGTACTTC. The chain is built from TRBV30 and TRBJ2-7; 8 bases are shared with TRBD1. This CDR3 has 13 amino acids. Germline CDR1 and CDR2: GTSNPN and SVGIG (reference sequence). J was trimmed by 4 bases and V by 3 bases; bases with no gene match: 5.

This clone was seen a handful of times. The V and J genes are TRBV2 and TRBJ2-3; 7 bases are a match to TRBD2. Germline V gives CDR1 SNHLY, CDR2 FYNNEI. The length of the CDR3 is 16 residues. J lost 3 bases, V lost 3 bases, and 9 bases had no gene match. This CDR3 reads CASSEEWGGVTDTQYF. Written as DNA, the CDR3 is TGTGCCAGCAGTGAGGAGTGGGGGGGGGTGACAGATACGCAGTATTTT.

This clone turned up a few times. V is TRBV11-2 and J is TRBJ2-5; 10 bases match TRBD2. The J segment lost 5 bases and the V segment lost 5 bases, leaving 5 bases of the junction unmatched. Per the germline V gene, CDR1 is SGHAT and CDR2 is FQNNGV. The CDR3 is 14 residues long. In DNA form, the CDR3 reads TGTGCCAGCAGCGCAGGTAGCGGGGGGGAGACCCAGTACTTC. This gives the protein CASSAGSGGETQYF.

This chain links TRBV28 with TRBJ2-4; 7 bases agree with TRBD1. CDR3 length: 15 residues. With V trimmed by 5 bases and J by 6 bases, 10 bases remained unmatched. Germline V gene sequence: CDR1 MDHEN, CDR2 SYDVKM. CDR3 DNA sequence: TGTGCCAGCAGTCCACTACAGGGGCTGGGAAACATTCAGTACTTC. As protein: CASSPLQGLGNIQYF.

The CDR3 loop reads CASSLNTDTQYF. CDR3 in DNA: TGTGCCAGCTCACTAAACACAGATACGCAGTATTTT. The chain recombines TRBV18 with TRBJ2-3; D gene unclear. The CDR3 length is 12 residues. V was trimmed by 4 bases and J by 2 bases, leaving 4 bases between them. Germline CDR1 and CDR2: KGHSH and LQKENI.

The chain links TRBV5-1 to TRBJ1-1; tentatively, D is TRBD1 (6 bases). CDR3 length: 18 residues. The germline gives CDR1 SGHRS, CDR2 YFSETQ. Trimming pared 4 bases from V and 5 bases from J, leaving 27 bases between. CDR3 sequence (DNA): TGCGCCAGCAGCCGTAGTACAAGAACAGGGTTTGAAGGGACTGAAGCTTTCTTT. Translating gives CASSRSTRTGFEGTEAFF.

The chain has TRBV5-5 and TRBJ2-1; a possible D gene is TRBD2 (5 bases). V was clipped by 2 bases and J by 2 bases, with 11 bases between them. The CDR3 covers 15 residues. Germline CDR1 and CDR2: SGHKS and YYEKEE (reference sequence). The CDR3 DNA reads as TGTGCCAGCAGCTTATTTCCGGGGACCTACAATGAGCAGTTCTTC. This encodes CASSLFPGTYNEQFF.

This clone was recorded once. The chain combines TRBV30 with TRBJ2-3, with D maybe TRBD1 (7 bases). The germline gives CDR1 GTSNPN, CDR2 SVGIG (reference sequence). Trimming shortened V by 2 bases and J by 0 bases, and 15 bases separated the two germline ends. There are 16 residues in the CDR3. CDR3 region: CAWSQARDRSTDTQYF. Written as DNA, the CDR3 is TGTGCCTGGAGTCAGGCGCGGGACAGAAGCACAGATACGCAGTATTTT.

This chain joins TRBV5-1 and TRBJ1-2, with D possibly matching TRBD1 (6 bases). The germline gives CDR1 SGHRS, CDR2 YFSETQ. CDR3 length: 15 amino acids. Trimming pared 4 bases from V and 2 bases from J, leaving 15 bases between. CDR3 in DNA: TGCGCCAGCAGCCCAGAGGGACACATGAACTATGGCTACACCTTC. Its translation: CASSPEGHMNYGYTF.

The chain carries TRBV5-6 and TRBJ2-7; no clear D gene. Trimming pared 0 bases from V and 3 bases from J, leaving 7 bases between. The CDR3 runs 13 residues. Per the germline V gene, CDR1 is SGHDT and CDR2 is YYEEEE. Here the CDR3 reads CASSLGQVYEQYF. CDR3 nucleotides: TGTGCCAGCAGCTTGGGACAAGTCTACGAGCAGTACTTC.

The rearrangement links TRBV6-5 to TRBJ1-2; a weak D match, TRBD1 (6 bases). Germline values: CDR1 MNHEY, CDR2 SVGAGI. The CDR3 runs 15 residues. The V end lost 6 bases, the J end lost 1 base, and 15 bases lay between the germline ends. The CDR3 sequence: CASRVIWTDNYGYTF. DNA for the CDR3: TGTGCCAGCAGGGTGATTTGGACAGATAACTATGGCTACACCTTC.

The V gene is TRBV7-2, the J gene TRBJ1-6; possibly TRBD1 for D (5 bases). CDR3 size: 17 residues. Trimming stripped 1 base from V and 10 bases from J, with 20 bases between. Germline assignment: CDR1 SGHTA and CDR2 FQGNSA. CDR3 loop: CASSLEPRPWGVSPLHF. The CDR3, as DNA: TGTGCCAGCAGCTTAGAACCCCGACCTTGGGGGGTATCACCCCTCCACTTT. The entire variable domain, with the rest obtained from reference TRBV7-2 and TRBJ1-6, is as follows: GAGVSQSPSNKVTEKGKDVELRCDPISGHTALYWYRQSLGQGLEFLIYFQGNSAPDKSGLPSDRFSAERTGGSVSTLTIQRTQQEDSAVYLCASSLEPRPWGVSPLHFGNGTRLTVT.

CDR3 sequence: CASSLDPTGNSNQPQHF. CDR3 sequence (DNA): TGCGCCAGCAGCCTGGACCCGACAGGGAATAGCAATCAGCCCCAGCATTTT. This sequence joins TRBV4-3 and TRBJ1-5, with 7 bases matching TRBD1. V dropped 4 bases and J dropped 0; count of bases not matched to a gene: 9. Germline values: CDR1 LGHNA, CDR2 YSLEER. CDR3 size: 17 residues.

The V and J genes are TRBV5-6 and TRBJ1-5; D possibly corresponds to TRBD1 (6 bases). Looked up from germline, CDR1 is SGHDT and CDR2 is YYEEEE. The CDR3 runs to 14 residues. Trimming stripped 6 bases from V and 6 bases from J, with 16 bases between. The CDR3 is CASTQQGVGQPQHF. CDR3 DNA: TGTGCCAGCACCCAACAGGGTGTGGGTCAGCCCCAGCATTTT.

The chain has TRBV5-1 and TRBJ1-1; tentatively, D is TRBD1 (5 bases). The CDR3 length is 14 residues. Per germline, CDR1 SGHRS and CDR2 YFSETQ. Trimming stripped 7 bases from V and 1 base from J, with 14 bases between. In DNA, the CDR3 is TGCGCCAGCGGTCAGGGAACCCCGAACACTGAAGCTTTCTTT. It yields the protein CASGQGTPNTEAFF.

The chain uses TRBV27 and TRBJ2-5; TRBD2 might be the D (5 bases). The CDR3 runs 15 residues. V dropped 2 bases and J dropped 5 bases, with 15 bases sitting between them. CDR1 and CDR2 from the germline V gene are MNHEY and SMNVEV (reference sequence). The CDR3: CASSLMYGRDETQYF. The CDR3 DNA sequence: TGTGCCAGCAGTTTAATGTATGGTCGGGATGAGACCCAGTACTTC.

This clone turned up a few times. The chain has TRBV4-1 and TRBJ2-5; a weak D match, TRBD2 (5 bases). Deletions cut 5 bases from V and 5 bases from J, with 21 bases between. This CDR3 spans 16 amino acids. Germline V gives CDR1 MGHRA, CDR2 YSYEKL. Here the CDR3 reads CASSSRSGKLVETQYF. As DNA, the CDR3 is TGCGCCAGCAGCTCCCGGAGCGGAAAACTTGTGGAGACCCAGTACTTC.

The chain has TRBV5-1 and TRBJ2-5, with TRBD1 identical over 10 bases. Germline values: CDR1 SGHRS, CDR2 YFSETQ. Trimming at V came to 0 bases and at J to 0 bases, leaving 2 bases not matched to a gene. The CDR3 runs to 16 residues. CDR3 DNA sequence: TGCGCCAGCAGCTTGGGGGGGACAGGGGACCAAGAGACCCAGTACTTC. This sequence encodes CASSLGGTGDQETQYF.

V gene TRBV27 combines with J gene TRBJ2-5; TRBD2 is a possible D gene (5 bases). The CDR3 sequence is 13 residues long. V lost 6 bases and J 5 bases, leaving 13 bases between the germline ends. CDR1 is MNHEY, CDR2 SMNVEV, per germline (reference sequence). As DNA, the CDR3 is TGTGCCAGCAGCCGGTCGGGGATGGAGACCCAGTACTTC. Residues: CASSRSGMETQYF.

The genes are TRBV19 and TRBJ2-1; 7 bases are a match to TRBD2. Germline loops: CDR1 LNHDA, CDR2 SQIVND (reference sequence). J lost 7 bases, V lost 3 bases, and 12 bases had no gene match. The CDR3 has 16 amino acids. The CDR3 DNA reads as TGTGCCAGTAGTATCAAACTAGCGAAACCCCAGAATGAGCAGTTCTTC. Its protein is CASSIKLAKPQNEQFF. Supplemented by reference TRBV19 and TRBJ2-1, the full variable domain reads DGGITQSPKYLFRKEGQNVTLSCEQNLNHDAMYWYRQDPGQGLRLIYYSQIVNDFQKGDIAEGYSVSREKKESFPLTVTSAQKNPTAFYLCASSIKLAKPQNEQFFGPGTRLTVL.

The chain employs TRBV7-2 and TRBJ1-5; D call uncertain. The germline gives CDR1 SGHTA, CDR2 FQGNSA. Between the trimmed V and J ends, which lost 0 bases and 1 base, there was a span of 10 bases. The CDR3 spans 16 residues. As DNA, the CDR3 is TGTGCCAGCAGCTTAGCGACACCAGTGAGCAATCAGCCCCAGCATTTT. Its translation: CASSLATPVSNQPQHF.

The CDR3 bases are TGCGCCAGCAGCTTGGGGGCCCGACAGGGAGAGGAGACCCAGTACTTC. It translates to CASSLGARQGEETQYF. This chain joins TRBV5-1 and TRBJ2-5, with 7 bases lining up with TRBD1. The J segment lost 5 bases and the V segment lost 0 bases, leaving 10 bases of the junction unmatched. Looked up from germline, CDR1 is SGHRS and CDR2 is YFSETQ. The CDR3 totals 16 residues.